A single sample is the source of the 24 T cell receptor beta chains below, sequenced in a study of blood T cell repertoires in COVID-19. Data came from immunoSEQ multiplex PCR; TCRdb stores just in-frame clones and leaves some out. Of some 60,000 clones listed, under 90% were seen once; the top ten hold 25% to 35%. The sequenced material came from peripheral blood. The receptor set was obtained from a woman older than 75 with active or convalescent COVID-19.

This sequence joins TRBV6-5 and TRBJ1-2; 9 nucleotides match TRBD1. The germline V gene encodes CDR1 MNHEY and CDR2 SVGAGI. CDR3 length: 15 residues. The ends lost 4 bases at V and 3 bases at J; junction bases unmatched: 6. The CDR3 reads CASSLEGQGDYGYTF. The CDR3 region has the DNA TGTGCCAGCAGTTTAGAGGGACAGGGCGACTATGGCTACACCTTC.

About this clone itself: At the DNA level, this CDR3 is encoded by other sequences in the same sample as well. The chain links TRBV10-1 to TRBJ2-3; D call uncertain. The ends were cut back, 4 bases at V and 0 bases at J, with 8 bases in the middle. The length of the CDR3 is 14 residues. CDR1 and CDR2 from the germline V gene are WNHNN and SYGVQD (reference sequence). CDR3 loop: CASSVTGSTDTQYF. CDR3 DNA: TGCGCCAGCAGTGTCACCGGGAGCACAGATACGCAGTATTTT.

This clone was seen just once. The V and J genes are TRBV7-2 and TRBJ2-7, with 9 bases lining up with TRBD1. Germline-derived CDR1 and CDR2 are SGHTA and FQGNSA. CDR3 length: 14 amino acids. V trimming: 9 bases; J trimming: 3 bases; junction bases outside the gene matches: 9. The CDR3 here is CASTAGTGIYEQYF. As DNA, the CDR3 is TGTGCCAGTACTGCCGGGACAGGGATCTACGAGCAGTACTTC.

The rearrangement links TRBV2 to TRBJ1-6; D unclear. This CDR3 is 13 amino acids long. Germline CDR1 reads SNHLY; CDR2 reads FYNNEI. V was shortened by 10 bases and J by 7 bases, with 14 bases between the two germline ends. CDR3 residues: CATTWAVNSPLHF. CDR3 coding DNA: TGTGCCACGACCTGGGCAGTCAATTCACCCCTCCACTTT.

This CDR3 is CASSQGERLGQETQYF. In nucleotides, the CDR3 is TGCGCCAGCAGCCAAGGGGAGAGGTTAGGCCAAGAGACCCAGTACTTC. The chain couples TRBV4-3 to TRBJ2-5; a possible D gene is TRBD2 (5 bases). The CDR3 is 16 residues long. Germline V gene sequence: CDR1 LGHNA, CDR2 YSLEER. Trimming shortened V by 1 base and J by 1 base, and 13 bases separated the two germline ends.

The V and J genes are TRBV3-1 (or the pseudogene TRBV3-2) and TRBJ1-2; possibly TRBD1 for D (6 bases). This CDR3 has 14 amino acids. From germline, CDR1 is LGHDT and CDR2 YNNKEL (reference sequence). V was pared by 1 base and J by 7 bases, with 13 bases between. In nucleotides, the CDR3 is TGTGCCAGCAGCCAAGGATTGGGGGCGCGTGGCTACACCTTC. Protein product: CASSQGLGARGYTF.

This clone occurred a few times. V and J are TRBV15 and TRBJ1-2; D remains unclear. Per the germline V gene, CDR1 is LNHNV and CDR2 is YYDKDF (reference sequence). Deletions cut 0 bases from V and 2 bases from J, with 7 bases between. The CDR3 consists of 14 residues. The CDR3 region has the DNA TGTGCCACCAGCAGAGATCGGGGAAACTATGGCTACACCTTC. As protein: CATSRDRGNYGYTF. The variable domain in full, completed from reference TRBV15 and TRBJ1-2, reads DAMVIQNPRYQVTQFGKPVTLSCSQTLNHNVMYWYQQKSSQAPKLLFHYYDKDFNNEADTPDNFQSRRPNTSFCFLDIRSPGLGDTAMYLCATSRDRGNYGYTFGSGTRLTVV.

The chain recombines TRBV7-2 with TRBJ2-5; 11 nucleotides match TRBD2. CDR3 length: 17 amino acids. The V gene's germline CDR1 is SGHTA and CDR2 FQGNSA. Trimming removed 2 bases from V and 5 bases from J; junction bases left unmatched: 10. CDR3 coding DNA: TGTGCCAGCAGCTTATTAGGTCTAGCGGGGGGAGGCGAGACCCAGTACTTC. Translated: CASSLLGLAGGGETQYF.

V and J are TRBV2 and TRBJ1-4; 11 nucleotides align to TRBD1. The V and J ends lost 5 bases and 8 bases, in that order; junction bases with no gene match: 10. Germline V gives CDR1 SNHLY, CDR2 FYNNEI. This CDR3 is 16 amino acids long. CDR3 sequence: CASSSGPGQGEEKLFF. The CDR3 coding sequence is TGTGCCAGCAGTTCGGGGCCGGGACAGGGGGAAGAAAAACTGTTTTTT.

In its sample, this clone was seen many times. V usage is TRBV11-2 and J usage is TRBJ1-2, with 8 bases aligning to TRBD1. Losses at the gene ends were 4 bases for V and 6 bases for J; bases not matched to a gene: 10. There are 15 residues in the CDR3. Per the germline V gene, CDR1 is SGHAT and CDR2 is FQNNGV. This CDR3 reads CASSSQDRAAHGYTF. CDR3 in DNA: TGTGCCAGCAGCTCTCAGGACAGGGCAGCCCATGGCTACACCTTC. The whole variable domain, filled in from reference TRBV11-2 and TRBJ1-2, reads EAGVAQSPRYKIIEKRQSVAFWCNPISGHATLYWYQQILGQGPKLLIQFQNNGVVDDSQLPKDRFSAERLKGVDSTLKIQPAKLEDSAVYLCASSSQDRAAHGYTFGSGTRLTVV.

This clone has a single count. The V and J genes are TRBV4-3 and TRBJ2-3; 9 bases fit TRBD2. V gave up 6 bases and J gave up 8 bases; unmatched junction bases: 15. This CDR3 is 16 amino acids long. CDR1 is LGHNA, CDR2 YSLEER, per germline. The CDR3 nucleotides read TGCGCCAGCAGTCCCGAAGGGGGCGGGGGGGCCGTTACGCAGTATTTT. Its protein is CASSPEGGGGAVTQYF.

The chain recombines TRBV5-1 with TRBJ2-2, with TRBD1 matching 7 bases. CDR3 size: 14 residues. Per germline, CDR1 SGHRS and CDR2 YFSETQ. The junction had 6 bases not matched to a gene; V was cut back by 4 bases and J by 6 bases. CDR3 in DNA: TGCGCCAGCAGCCAGGACAGGCTCGCCGGGGAGCTGTTTTTT. This gives the protein CASSQDRLAGELFF.

This chain uses TRBV10-3 with TRBJ1-4; a weak D match, TRBD1 (5 bases). V lost 2 bases to trimming and J lost 8 bases, with 6 bases between them. This CDR3 is 12 amino acids long. Germline V gives CDR1 ENHRY, CDR2 SYGVKD. CDR3 amino acids: CAISERGEKLFF. The CDR3, as DNA: TGTGCCATCAGTGAGCGGGGGGAAAAACTGTTTTTT.

CDR3 sequence (DNA): TGTGCCAGCAGCCCGGGACAGGGATCCATTGGCTACACCTTC. It codes for CASSPGQGSIGYTF. The gene calls are TRBV11-2 and TRBJ1-2; 9 bases match TRBD1. In germline, CDR1 is SGHAT, CDR2 FQNNGV. The CDR3 is made up of 14 amino acids. After removal of 5 bases from V and 7 bases from J, the junction contained 8 bases not matched to a gene.

This chain joins TRBV27 and TRBJ2-4; 8 nucleotides align to TRBD2. Looked up from germline, CDR1 is MNHEY and CDR2 is SMNVEV (reference sequence). This CDR3 spans 16 amino acids. J was trimmed by 4 bases and V by 6 bases; bases with no gene match: 11. CDR3 amino acids: CASRSGGGAEKNIQYF. The CDR3 bases are TGTGCCAGCAGGTCGGGGGGGGGCGCGGAAAAAAACATTCAGTACTTC.

The V and J genes are TRBV21-1 and TRBJ1-1; the table's D call TRBD1 went unverified against the DNA. TRBV21-1 is a pseudogene. This CDR3 is built from 19 residues. CDR3 DNA sequence: TGTGCCAGCAGCAAGGGGGCAAGGGACAGCCTCAGGAAGAACACTGAAGCTTTCTTT. It specifies CASSKGARDSLRKNTEAFF.

The chain links TRBV5-4 to TRBJ2-1; 9 bases are a match to TRBD1. V lost 4 bases and J lost 2; bases outside the gene matches: 7. Germline CDR1 and CDR2: SGHNT and YYREEE (reference sequence). The CDR3 is made up of 16 amino acids. The chain's CDR3 is CASSGPQGATYNEQFF. For the CDR3, the DNA is TGTGCCAGCAGCGGACCACAGGGGGCTACCTACAATGAGCAGTTCTTC.

The chain uses TRBV18 and TRBJ2-7, with a weak D call TRBD1 (6 bases). V gave up 1 base and J gave up 1 base, with 8 bases separating them. Germline loops: CDR1 KGHSH, CDR2 LQKENI. The CDR3 has 14 residues. CDR3 loop: CASSPQGDSYEQYF. The CDR3 bases are TGTGCCAGCTCACCACAGGGGGATTCCTACGAGCAGTACTTC.

The rearrangement uses TRBV21-1 and TRBJ2-7; the table gives TRBD1 as D, unverified against the DNA. TRBV21-1 is termed a pseudogene. This CDR3 region has 17 residues. The CDR3 DNA follows: TGTGCCAGCAGCAAAAAAAGGGGGTGCAACAGGGGCTACGAGCAGTACTTC. Translation: CASSKKRGCNRGYEQYF.

The J gene is TRBJ2-3, the V gene TRBV10-2; weak D call: TRBD1 (6 bases). The V end was cut by 6 bases, the J end by 4 bases, with 14 bases between. Germline V gene lookup returns CDR1 WSHSY and CDR2 SAAADI. There are 14 residues in the CDR3. The CDR3 loop reads CASSIGGSADTQYF. The DNA of the CDR3 is TGCGCCAGCAGCATAGGGGGAAGCGCAGATACGCAGTATTTT.

This clone was counted a single time. The chain combines TRBV27 with TRBJ1-6; 8 bases match TRBD1. CDR3 length: 17 amino acids. Germline trimming cut 6 bases from V and 0 bases from J; bases unmatched to any gene: 7. Germline V gene lookup returns CDR1 MNHEY and CDR2 SMNVEV (reference sequence). CDR3 sequence (DNA): TGTGCCAGCAGAACCGGGACAGGCATCTCCTATAATTCACCCCTCCACTTT. This encodes CASRTGTGISYNSPLHF.

The rearrangement uses TRBV3-1 (or the pseudogene TRBV3-2) and TRBJ1-2, with D unresolved. CDR1 is LGHDT, CDR2 YNNKEL, per germline (reference sequence). Deletions cut 2 bases from V and 2 bases from J, with 3 bases between. This CDR3 has 12 amino acids. The CDR3 coding sequence is TGTGCCAGCAGCCAACAGAACTATGGCTACACCTTC. It encodes CASSQQNYGYTF.

CDR3 bases: TGTGCCAGTAGTAGGACAGAACTATATTCACCCCTCCACTTT. Translated: CASSRTELYSPLHF. The V gene is TRBV19, the J gene TRBJ1-6; the D gene is possibly TRBD1 (6 bases). The CDR3 consists of 14 residues. Trimming removed 4 bases at V and 8 bases at J, with 12 bases between. The germline gives CDR1 LNHDA, CDR2 SQIVND (reference sequence). Full variable domain (outside the CDR3, taken from reference TRBV19 and TRBJ1-6): DGGITQSPKYLFRKEGQNVTLSCEQNLNHDAMYWYRQDPGQGLRLIYYSQIVNDFQKGDIAEGYSVSREKKESFPLTVTSAQKNPTAFYLCASSRTELYSPLHFGNGTRLTVT.

The rearrangement joins TRBV24-1 to TRBJ2-1; 7 bases align to TRBD2. This CDR3 is built from 15 residues. V gave up 4 bases and J gave up 1 base; unmatched junction bases: 3. Germline CDR1 and CDR2: KGHDR and SFDVKD. CDR3 amino acids: CATSELGGSYNEQFF. The CDR3 region has the DNA TGTGCCACCAGTGAATTGGGAGGGTCCTACAATGAGCAGTTCTTC.